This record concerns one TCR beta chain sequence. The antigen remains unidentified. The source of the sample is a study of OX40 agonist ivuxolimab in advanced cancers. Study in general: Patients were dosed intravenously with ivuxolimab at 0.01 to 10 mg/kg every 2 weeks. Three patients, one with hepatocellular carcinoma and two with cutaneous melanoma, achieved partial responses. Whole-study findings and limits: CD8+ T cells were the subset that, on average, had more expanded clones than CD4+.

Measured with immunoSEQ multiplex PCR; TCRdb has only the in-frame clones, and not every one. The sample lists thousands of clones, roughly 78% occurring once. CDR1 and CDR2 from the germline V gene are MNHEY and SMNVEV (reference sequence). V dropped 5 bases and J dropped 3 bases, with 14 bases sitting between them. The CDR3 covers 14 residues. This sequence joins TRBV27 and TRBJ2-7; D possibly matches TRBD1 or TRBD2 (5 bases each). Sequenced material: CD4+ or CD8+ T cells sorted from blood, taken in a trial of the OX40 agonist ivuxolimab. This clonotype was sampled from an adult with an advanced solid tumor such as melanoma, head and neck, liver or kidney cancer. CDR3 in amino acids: CASSHGATNYEQYF. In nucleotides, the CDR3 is TGTGCCAGCAGTCACGGGGCAACTAACTACGAGCAGTACTTC.